This is a list of T cell receptor beta chains from one sample in a study of TIL therapy for anti-PD-1-resistant metastatic lung cancer. Only in-frame clones appear in the TCRdb table, and some are missing; sequencing was by immunoSEQ multiplex PCR. The sample includes 55,000 to 65,000 clones, 55% to 70% of them seen just once. This specimen consisted of blood, obtained at baseline. Receptors were obtained from a person aged 25 to 85 with non-small cell lung cancer. CDR3s include the opening cysteine and the closing phenylalanine or tryptophan. Each record gives: V gene, J gene, D gene, clone size, CDR3 protein, CDR3 DNA. A D gene is named only where the DNA matches it firmly. Only some rows state a clone size, as once, few, many or a class for expanded clones.

>TRBV7-9|TRBJ2-7|.|.
CASSLAGSTFYEQYF
TGTGCCAGCAGCTTAGCAGGTTCCACCTTCTACGAGCAGTACTTC
>TRBV11-1|TRBJ1-1|.|.
CASSLNRDGEAFF
TGTGCCAGCAGCCTTAACAGGGATGGTGAAGCTTTCTTT
>TRBV18|TRBJ1-2|.|few
CASSPGGDSRPYGYTF
TGTGCCAGCTCACCCGGTGGTGACAGCCGCCCCTATGGCTACACCTTC
>TRBV11-2|TRBJ1-3|.|.
CASKFYSGNTIYF
TGTGCCAGCAAGTTTTACTCTGGAAACACCATATATTTT
>TRBV28|TRBJ2-5|.|.
CASSLQRTQETQYF
TGTGCCAGCAGTTTGCAACGGACGCAAGAGACCCAGTACTTC
>TRBV30|TRBJ2-7|.|.
CAWTSLQPPYEQYF
TGTGCCTGGACCAGCTTGCAGCCCCCCTACGAGCAGTACTTC
>TRBV5-1|TRBJ2-1|.|.
CASSFPGSMSSYNEQFF
TGCGCCAGCAGCTTCCCGGGCTCAATGAGCTCCTACAATGAGCAGTTCTTC
>TRBV7-3|TRBJ1-1|.|.
CASSLNWGLEAFF
TGTGCCAGCAGCTTAAATTGGGGCCTCGAAGCTTTCTTT
>TRBV2|TRBJ1-5|.|many
CASSAEGAGLSKPQHF
TGTGCCAGCAGTGCCGAAGGGGCAGGTCTAAGTAAGCCCCAGCATTTT
>TRBV7-3|TRBJ2-3|TRBD2|few
CASTFQGGPTDTQYF
TGTGCCAGCACCTTTCAGGGAGGGCCCACAGATACGCAGTATTTT
>TRBV11-3|TRBJ2-2|.|once
CASRATGNTGELFF
TGTGCCAGCAGGGCAACAGGCAACACCGGGGAGCTGTTTTTT
>TRBV5-6|TRBJ2-7|.|.
CASSLGVSEQYF
TGTGCCAGCAGCTTGGGGGTGAGCGAGCAGTACTTC
>TRBV18|TRBJ2-7|.|few
CASSPPDLQGPTYEQYF
TGTGCCAGCTCACCACCGGATCTCCAGGGGCCTACCTACGAGCAGTACTTC
>TRBV18|TRBJ2-3|TRBD1|.
CASSPDRGIYTDTQYF
TGTGCCAGCTCACCGGACAGGGGGATTTACACAGATACGCAGTATTTT
>TRBV14|TRBJ2-5|.|.
CASSPGETQYF
TGTGCCAGCAGCCCTGGAGAGACCCAGTACTTC
>TRBV10-3|TRBJ2-3|TRBD2|.
CAISEAGVPDTQYF
TGTGCCATCAGTGAAGCGGGAGTCCCAGATACGCAGTATTTT
>TRBV19|TRBJ1-1|.|.
CASSRETEAFF
TGTGCTTCGAGCCGGGAAACTGAAGCTTTCTTT
>TRBV19|TRBJ1-2|.|few
CASSYSGYGYTF
TGTGCCAGTAGTTACTCAGGATATGGCTACACCTTC
>TRBV4-1|TRBJ2-3|.|.
CASRSGVYNTDTQYF
TGCGCCAGCAGGTCCGGAGTCTATAACACAGATACGCAGTATTTT
>TRBV6-1|TRBJ1-2|TRBD1|few
CASSIGQGYGYTF
TGTGCCAGCAGTATCGGACAGGGGTATGGCTACACCTTC
>TRBV9|TRBJ2-1|TRBD1|.
CASSPGQGKYNEQFF
TGTGCCAGCAGCCCGGGACAGGGGAAATACAATGAGCAGTTCTTC
>TRBV7-8|TRBJ1-4|.|.
CASSIVITTGTPGKLFF
TGTGCCAGCAGCATAGTAATTACGACCGGGACCCCCGGAAAACTGTTTTTT
>TRBV5-5|TRBJ2-2|.|.
CASSLIYPMTGELFF
TGTGCCAGCAGCTTAATATACCCGATGACCGGGGAGCTGTTTTTT
>TRBV5-6|TRBJ2-2|TRBD1|once
CASSLLDRGLSGELFF
TGTGCCAGCAGCTTATTGGACAGGGGGCTTAGCGGGGAGCTGTTTTTT
>TRBV4-1|TRBJ1-2|.|.
CASSQGGSYGYTF
TGCGCCAGCAGCCAAGGGGGGAGCTATGGCTACACCTTC
>TRBV9|TRBJ2-1|TRBD2|.
CASSVSSGGNEQFF
TGTGCCAGCAGCGTGTCTAGCGGGGGCAATGAGCAGTTCTTC
>TRBV7-2|TRBJ1-5|TRBD1|.
CASSDRAYSNQPQHF
TGTGCCAGCAGCGACAGGGCTTATAGCAATCAGCCCCAGCATTTT
>TRBV10-3|TRBJ1-1|.|.
CAISESGGGLHTEAFF
TGTGCCATCAGTGAGTCGGGTGGTGGGTTGCACACTGAAGCTTTCTTT
>TRBV13|TRBJ1-2|.|.
CASSFSSRTPTFGYTF
TGTGCCAGCAGCTTTAGTTCAAGGACACCTACCTTCGGCTACACCTTC
>TRBV29-1|TRBJ2-7|TRBD2|few
CSVGRLAGGEQYF
TGCAGCGTCGGCAGACTAGCGGGAGGCGAGCAGTACTTC
>TRBV2|TRBJ2-2|.|few
CARGGTPNTGELFF
TGTGCCAGGGGGGGGACACCGAACACCGGGGAGCTGTTTTTT
>TRBV19|TRBJ1-5|.|few
CASSPRGWDSNQPQHF
TGTGCCAGTAGCCCCCGGGGTTGGGATAGCAATCAGCCCCAGCATTTT
>TRBV5-1|TRBJ2-7|TRBD2|.
CASSFGLAGASSYEQYF
TGCGCCAGCAGCTTCGGACTAGCGGGGGCGAGCTCCTACGAGCAGTACTTC
>TRBV9|TRBJ1-3|.|.
CASNVDSSGNTIYF
TGTGCCAGCAACGTTGACAGCTCTGGAAACACCATATATTTT
>TRBV4-2|TRBJ2-3|TRBD2|.
CASSQDGLAGGPGTQYF
TGTGCCAGCAGCCAAGATGGACTAGCGGGGGGGCCGGGTACGCAGTATTTT
>TRBV29-1|TRBJ1-2|TRBD1|few
CSVDASGGPYGYTF
TGCAGCGTTGACGCTTCAGGGGGCCCCTATGGCTACACCTTC
>TRBV5-1|TRBJ1-2|TRBD1|.
CASSLAGSSTGGGDGYTF
TGCGCCAGCAGCTTGGCGGGGTCCTCAACAGGAGGGGGCGATGGCTACACCTTC
>TRBV4-1|TRBJ2-3|.|.
CASSPGTFTDTQYF
TGCGCCAGCAGCCCGGGGACTTTCACAGATACGCAGTATTTT